This T cell receptor (beta chain) emerged from a study of shared clonotypes between healthy human individuals (dated by TCRdb to 2020 to 2021). Notes on the research overall: Three men and two women, aged 18 to 49 years, made up the cohort. To increase sequencing depth and limit assay-specific biases, TCR repertoire library preparation and sequencing were carried out by different laboratories using diverse techniques. Blood TCR repertoires of five healthy adults were deeply sequenced to estimate repertoire size and the extent of clonotype sharing between individuals. For each donor, CD4 naive and CD4 memory were each run on three plates, CD8 naive on two plates, and CD8 memory on one plate. Between about 0.9 and 10 billion PBMCs per donor were obtained by leukapheresis.

Clipping removes 1 base from V and 3 bases from J, with 4 as the unmatched junction base count. From the cysteine up to the phenylalanine, the CDR3 has a length of 15 residues. CDR3 DNA is the only sequence kept; it has 45 bases, read in frame from the first base. In the germline V gene (reference sequence), CDR1 corresponds to SGHKS and CDR2 to YYEKEE. Broad study findings and their caveats: Sampling was limited to blood, and TCR repertoires in tissue likely differ from TCR repertoires in blood. When four donors were compared, the shared fraction of clonotypes was about 5.5% for naive CD4, roughly 3.3% for naive CD8, roughly 2.3% for memory CD4, and 0.3% to 0.5% for memory CD8. Based on pairwise subsampling, the degree of clonotype sharing among donors was expected to be affected by sequencing depth. Clonotypes shared by all four sorted-subset donors showed higher generation probabilities than non-shared clonotypes. Incomplete sequencing was indicated by rarefaction of sorted-subset datasets, despite the large sequencing depth. Naive subsets generally had larger estimated clonotype richness than memory subsets did. The genetic and exposure-history diversity represented was limited by the small number of donors.

Remarks on this clone: Its antigen remains undetermined. Base qualities are missing; no much larger clone stands one base away.

Using the deep immunoSEQ assay, multiplex PCR amplified TCR CDR3 regions from genomic DNA. Extracted genomic DNA from each cell subset was distributed evenly across all wells of several immunoSEQ 96-well plates, and each plate was treated as a replicate. For sorted subsets, approximately 190 ng of genomic DNA, equivalent to about 30,000 T cell genomes, went into each replicate PCR. Purified libraries were quantified with a Qubit 3.0 fluorometer, sized on a Bioanalyzer 2100, and re-quantified with the KAPA Library Quantification kit. A separate single-read 150-cycle Illumina NextSeq 550 flow cell was used to sequence each immunoSEQ 96-well plate. The authors processed their data as follows. Because the immunoSEQ output included only junctional sequences and no quality scores, the filtering could not be the same as the filtering used for full-length reads. To assign V/J genes and CDR3, sequences were annotated against IMGT germline references using PyIR, a Python wrapper for IgBLAST v1.9. Any read was removed if the V/J assignment was weak (E-value above 1e-6), the CDR3 was missing, or the read contained stop codons, out-of-frame junctions, or ambiguous translated residues. A V3J clonotype was defined by an identical inferred V gene, J gene, and CDR3 amino acid sequence. The percentage overlap between two repertoires was calculated by dividing the number of shared unique clonotypes by the size of the smaller repertoire. RTK rarefaction, the Chao1 estimator, and Recon v2.1 estimates of unobserved clonotypes were used to assess repertoire richness. For all TCRbeta clonotypes obtained by the gDNA method from a few donors, generation probabilities were computed with OLGA. Held by TCRdb, this immuneACCESS table contains in-frame sequences only and omits some clones. Under half of the omission traces to an unresolved V gene where checked; the cause of the rest is unknown. Clonal size and the V and J genes are those of that table, whereas D and trimming came from the DNA. For this sample the table gives roughly 1,500,000 clones, of which 98% were detected only once. The top ten constitute under 0.45% of the sample.

The donors were healthy, HIV-negative adults with no recently reported acute infections or vaccinations. All donors were Caucasian adults living in Nashville, Tennessee, USA. CD4+ T cells were enriched by magnetic negative selection, after which naive cells were positively selected on CD45RA and the negative fraction was taken as the memory subset. After blood collection by leukapheresis, PBMCs were isolated using Ficoll-Histopaque density gradient centrifugation and then cryopreserved in the vapor phase of liquid nitrogen. Analytical flow cytometry was used to check the purity and quantity of every magnetically sorted T cell population. Each sorted fraction had its genomic DNA isolated and then quantified by UV absorbance on a Nanodrop 2000c.

Recombination joined TRBV5-5 with TRBJ1-5, and 7 bases in between align with TRBD1. This receptor was identified in a man younger than 45 in good health. The sequenced sample was naive CD4+ T cells sorted from blood. Explained via the paper, the cell subset or site label denotes: CD45RA+ positively selected. The CDR3 has the sequence CASSLPGGDNQPQHF. The sequenced DNA: TGTGCCAGCAGCTTGCCAGGGGGGGACAATCAGCCCCAGCATTTT.